This is a list of T cell receptor beta chains from one sample in a study of blood T cell repertoires in COVID-19. Libraries were prepared by immunoSEQ multiplex PCR; TCRdb keeps only in-frame clonotypes and omits some of them. This table holds around 170,000 clones, about 74% found once. Source material: peripheral blood. Receptor source: a woman of 80 years or more with acute or convalescent COVID-19. Both conserved end residues are trimmed from each CDR3. The order of the fields is D gene, J gene, V gene, CDR3 protein. A D gene is named only where the DNA matches it firmly.

>-|TRBJ2-2|TRBV7-3
ASSPHGGERPYPNTGELF
>-|TRBJ2-7|TRBV19
ASSARWSQTYEQY
>TRBD1|TRBJ1-1|TRBV29-1
SAVGQTNTEAF
>TRBD2|TRBJ2-2|TRBV20-1
SASGGRALAGNTGELF
>-|TRBJ1-6|TRBV13
ASSLGRLGGSPLH
>TRBD2|TRBJ2-7|TRBV10-2
ASIDAAASGSYEQY
>-|TRBJ2-4|TRBV14
ASSPRGAAKNIQY
>-|TRBJ2-3|TRBV24-1
ATSDFVDTQY
>-|TRBJ2-7|TRBV14
ASASTGGRTSGGSYEQY
>-|TRBJ1-1|TRBV3-1/TRBV3-2
ASSLGRGTEAF
>-|TRBJ1-3|TRBV5-4
ASSLQGTGNTIY
>TRBD2|TRBJ2-6|TRBV2
ASTGTSGNSGANVLT
>TRBD1|TRBJ1-2|TRBV28
ASSLVKRQGRANYGYT
>TRBD2|TRBJ2-2|TRBV6-2/TRBV6-3
ASSYSRASGLDRELF
>-|TRBJ2-7|TRBV7-9
ASTSRIQGSSGLSYEQY
>-|TRBJ2-7|TRBV4-1
ASSQGHSDFAYEQY
>TRBD1|TRBJ2-7|TRBV6-5
ASSSGQGNEQY
>-|TRBJ2-7|TRBV5-4
ASSLERTSSYEQY
>TRBD1|TRBJ1-2|TRBV2
ASSPQGAGGYT
>-|TRBJ2-7|TRBV13
ASSDTGNPYEQY
>-|TRBJ2-3|TRBV5-1
ASSLNTDTQY
>TRBD1|TRBJ2-3|TRBV5-3
ARSLGQGDSDTQY
>-|TRBJ2-5|TRBV28
ASSDWQGPQETQY
>-|TRBJ1-5|TRBV24-1
ATSEGAQLSNQPQH
>TRBD1|TRBJ1-4|TRBV5-5
ASSLDSGTGVEKLF
>TRBD1|TRBJ1-3|TRBV11-2
ASSHDRGRGNTIY
>TRBD2|TRBJ2-5|TRBV9
ASSVEGGTYQETQY
>TRBD2|TRBJ2-7|TRBV28
ASSLGSGVSYEQY